These 30 T cell receptor beta chains share one sample of origin, sequenced in a study of CD8 T cells in ankylosing spondylitis. Study-level points and caveats: Apparently characteristic of ankylosing spondylitis blood was a TCR beta motif (about 8 highly homologous variants).

TCRdb passed the 5' RACE reads through MiXCR, listing each CDR3 protein once. The repertoire holds 200,000 to 250,000 distinct CDR3 sequences, around 20% seen once, with 40% to 50% in the top ten. Their antigen targets remain unknown. Sequenced material: blood, either unsorted or a sorted T cell fraction (not recorded which). All receptors derive from a male donor with ankylosing spondylitis.

In this sample, this clonotype turned up many times. This sequence joins TRBV12-3 or TRBV12-4 and TRBJ2-7, with a possible D match to TRBD1 (5 bases). The CDR3 consists of 14 residues. Deletions cut 4 bases from V and 1 base from J, with 11 bases between. This chain's CDR3 is CASSSSGFSYEQYF. DNA of the CDR3: TGTGCCAGCAGTTCCTCAGGGTTTTCCTACGAGCAGTACTTC.

The rearrangement joins TRBV7-8 to TRBJ2-1; TRBD1 is a possible D gene (5 bases). With 3 bases removed from V and 6 bases from J, the gap between germline ends came to 9 bases. The CDR3 runs 13 residues. Germline values: CDR1 SGHVS, CDR2 FQNEAQ. CDR3 sequence reads: CASSFKGANEQFF. The CDR3 nucleotides are TGTGCCAGCAGCTTTAAAGGGGCCAATGAGCAGTTCTTC.

V is TRBV5-1 and J is TRBJ2-7; D not resolved. This CDR3 contains 14 residues. Germline-derived CDR1 and CDR2 are SGHRS and YFSETQ. Trimming shortened V by 0 bases and J by 2 bases, and 9 bases separated the two germline ends. The CDR3 nucleotides read TGCGCCAGCAGCTTGGAGGTGGCGGCCTACGAGCAGTACTTC. It encodes CASSLEVAAYEQYF.

The rearrangement links TRBV4-1 to TRBJ1-5; no reliable D call. V was trimmed by 0 bases and J by 0 bases, leaving 6 bases between them. CDR1 MGHRA and CDR2 YSYEKL come from the germline V gene. The CDR3 sequence is 15 residues long. CDR3 protein: CASSQEPLSNQPQHF. For the CDR3, the DNA is TGCGCCAGCAGCCAAGAGCCACTTAGCAATCAGCCCCAGCATTTT.

The chain couples TRBV27 to TRBJ1-2, with D possibly being TRBD1 (5 bases). V dropped 5 bases and J dropped 4 bases, with 20 bases sitting between them. Germline V gene lookup returns CDR1 MNHEY and CDR2 SMNVEV (reference sequence). The CDR3 consists of 16 residues. In DNA, the CDR3 is TGTGCCAGCAGTCCCCAGGAGGGGAGGAGGGTCTATGGCTACACCTTC. It encodes CASSPQEGRRVYGYTF.

The table lists this clonotype with a few counts. The chain employs TRBV28 and TRBJ2-4; D ambiguous. Germline V lookup: CDR1 MDHEN, CDR2 SYDVKM. CDR3 size: 12 residues. V was shortened by 7 bases and J by 6 bases, with 10 bases between the two germline ends. The CDR3 bases are TGTGCCAGCAACAGAGGCGGAAACATTCAGTACTTC. Translation: CASNRGGNIQYF.

The chain recombines TRBV20-1 with TRBJ2-1; D is possibly TRBD2 (6 bases). The CDR3 contains 13 residues. V lost 2 bases, J lost 9 bases, and 14 bases lay in between. The germline gives CDR1 DFQATT, CDR2 SNEGSKA (reference sequence). The CDR3 bases are TGCAGTGCTAGATTATTGGGACTCTCTGAGCAGTTCTTC. Its protein product is CSARLLGLSEQFF.

This clonotype was detected a few times. The chain uses TRBV7-6 and TRBJ2-3; D is unresolved. CDR1 and CDR2 (germline): SGHVS, FNYEAQ. Between the trimmed V and J ends, which lost 3 bases and 2 bases, there was a span of 6 bases. The CDR3 is 13 amino acids. The CDR3 sequence is CASSLVNTDTQYF. The CDR3 DNA sequence: TGTGCCAGCAGCTTGGTCAACACAGATACGCAGTATTTT.

The sample holds many counts of this clonotype. This chain joins TRBV12-3 or TRBV12-4 and TRBJ1-5; TRBD1 matches at 8 bases. J lost 5 bases, V lost 6 bases, and 9 bases had no gene match. The CDR3 consists of 15 residues. The CDR3 spells CASSPGQGDYQPQHF. In DNA, the CDR3 is TGTGCCAGCAGCCCCGGACAGGGAGATTATCAGCCCCAGCATTTT.

The chain joins TRBV9 to TRBJ1-4, with 11 bases fitting TRBD1. V was pared by 4 bases and J by 8 bases, with 7 bases of the junction left unmatched. The CDR3 is 15 residues long. Germline loops: CDR1 SGDLS, CDR2 YYNGEE. The CDR3 here is CASSLAGTGGEKLFF. The DNA of the CDR3 is TGTGCCAGCAGCCTCGCAGGGACAGGGGGAGAAAAACTGTTTTTT. Full variable domain (outside the CDR3, taken from reference TRBV9 and TRBJ1-4): DSGVTQTPKHLITATGQRVTLRCSPRSGDLSVYWYQQSLDQGLQFLIQYYNGEERAKGNILERFSAQQFPDLHSELNLSSLELGDSALYFCASSLAGTGGEKLFFGSGTQLSVL.

The rearrangement uses TRBV7-9 and TRBJ2-1; D is uncertain. V was pared by 4 bases and J by 3 bases, with 10 bases between. CDR1 is SEHNR, CDR2 FQNEAQ, per germline (reference sequence). CDR3 length: 14 residues. The CDR3 sequence is CASSSPNDYNEQFF. The CDR3 region has the DNA TGTGCCAGCAGCTCGCCAAATGACTACAATGAGCAGTTCTTC.

This rearrangement joins TRBV2 to TRBJ2-1; D uncertain. Trimming removed 6 bases at V and 6 bases at J, with 12 bases between. CDR3 length: 13 residues. Germline assignment: CDR1 SNHLY and CDR2 FYNNEI. Written as DNA, the CDR3 is TGTGCCAGCAGCGCTTCCCCCGGCAATGAGCAGTTCTTC. It translates to CASSASPGNEQFF.

The chain couples TRBV7-8 to TRBJ1-2; 7 bases are a match to TRBD1. Per the germline V gene, CDR1 is SGHVS and CDR2 is FQNEAQ. J was trimmed by 1 base and V by 5 bases; bases with no gene match: 4. The CDR3 has 14 residues. DNA of the CDR3: TGTGCCAGCAGCCCCGACAGGGATAACTATGGCTACACCTTC. Residues: CASSPDRDNYGYTF.

The table lists this clonotype with a few counts. This sequence joins TRBV28 and TRBJ2-7, with D perhaps assigned TRBD1 or TRBD2 (7 bases each). V was pared by 8 bases and J by 5 bases, with 13 bases between. The CDR3 is 12 amino acids. CDR1 is MDHEN and CDR2 is SYDVKM in the germline V gene. CDR3 region: CASRQGGNEQYF. CDR3 DNA sequence: TGTGCCAGCCGACAGGGAGGGAACGAGCAGTACTTC.

V is TRBV9 and J is TRBJ2-7; D is possibly TRBD1 (6 bases). Trimming took 0 bases from V and 1 from J, leaving 11 bases between them. CDR1 is SGDLS, CDR2 YYNGEE, per germline. CDR3 length: 15 residues. Here the CDR3 DNA reads TGTGCCAGCAGCGTAGAAGCCGGACAGTCCTACGAGCAGTACTTC. This translates into CASSVEAGQSYEQYF.

This chain uses TRBV13 with TRBJ1-1; a weak D match, TRBD1 (5 bases). V was clipped by 5 bases and J by 1 base, with 17 bases between them. CDR1 and CDR2 from the germline V gene are PRHDT and FYEKMQ (reference sequence). The CDR3 length is 16 residues. The CDR3 spells CASSDIGTGTNTEAFF. The CDR3 DNA follows: TGTGCCAGCAGCGATATTGGGACCGGAACGAACACTGAAGCTTTCTTT.

The chain joins TRBV7-9 to TRBJ2-5, with TRBD2 matching over 8 bases. Germline CDR1 is SEHNR and CDR2 is FQNEAQ (reference sequence). CDR3 size: 14 residues. V lost 3 bases to trimming and J lost 5 bases; unmatched junction nucleotides: 5. The CDR3 loop reads CASSFRTGGETQYF. CDR3 DNA: TGTGCCAGCAGCTTCCGGACGGGAGGGGAGACCCAGTACTTC.

This clonotype has more than one count but fewer than ten. The chain carries TRBV7-8 and TRBJ1-4; a weak D match, TRBD1 (5 bases). The length of the CDR3 is 19 residues. Germline-derived CDR1 and CDR2 are SGHVS and FQNEAQ. V lost 0 bases and J 0 bases, leaving 17 bases between the germline ends. DNA for the CDR3: TGTGCCAGCAGCTTAGCGCGCGCGGGGGGACTCTCAACTAATGAAAAACTGTTTTTT. It specifies CASSLARAGGLSTNEKLFF.

The chain employs TRBV28 and TRBJ1-5; 7 positions match TRBD1. The J segment lost 0 bases and the V segment lost 6 bases, leaving 17 bases of the junction unmatched. Germline values: CDR1 MDHEN, CDR2 SYDVKM. CDR3 length: 19 amino acids. The CDR3 sequence is CASSLGTDRTVYSNQPQHF. The CDR3 nucleotides are TGTGCCAGCAGCCTAGGGACGGACAGGACCGTTTATAGCAATCAGCCCCAGCATTTT.

The chain employs TRBV5-5 and TRBJ2-7; 7 bases line up with TRBD1. The CDR3 loop spans 16 amino acids. V lost 0 bases, J lost 0 bases, and 6 bases stayed unmatched. CDR1 SGHKS and CDR2 YYEKEE come from the germline V gene (reference sequence). The CDR3 DNA reads as TGTGCCAGCAGCTTGGCGCCGGGACAGAGCTCCTACGAGCAGTACTTC. Translated: CASSLAPGQSSYEQYF.

The chain employs TRBV15 and TRBJ2-3; 13 bases match TRBD2. Losses at the gene ends were 4 bases for V and 6 bases for J; bases not matched to a gene: 16. This CDR3 region has 19 residues. Germline CDR1 is LNHNV and CDR2 is YYDKDF (reference sequence). For the CDR3, the DNA is TGTGCCACCAGCAAATCTTACTGGACTAGCGGGGGATTAAAGGATACGCAGTATTTT. Its protein product is CATSKSYWTSGGLKDTQYF. Supplemented by reference TRBV15 and TRBJ2-3, the full variable domain reads DAMVIQNPRYQVTQFGKPVTLSCSQTLNHNVMYWYQQKSSQAPKLLFHYYDKDFNNEADTPDNFQSRRPNTSFCFLDIRSPGLGDTAMYLCATSKSYWTSGGLKDTQYFGPGTRLTVL.

This chain uses TRBV13 with TRBJ1-2; 7 bases are shared with TRBD1. CDR3 length equals 14 residues. The V and J ends lost 2 bases and 4 bases, in that order; junction bases with no gene match: 4. Germline CDR1 PRHDT, CDR2 FYEKMQ (reference sequence). The CDR3 DNA reads TGTGCCAGCAGCTTAACAGGGGAGGGCTATGGCTACACCTTC. Translation gives CASSLTGEGYGYTF.

This chain joins TRBV7-9 and TRBJ1-1; TRBD1 agrees at 7 bases. V gave up 0 bases and J gave up 6 bases; unmatched junction bases: 7. Germline CDR1 SEHNR, CDR2 FQNEAQ (reference sequence). The CDR3 runs to 15 residues. CDR3 nucleotides: TGTGCCAGCAGCTTAGCCCAGGGACAGAAGGCTGAAGCTTTCTTT. This translates into CASSLAQGQKAEAFF. Full variable domain (missing parts from reference TRBV7-9 and TRBJ1-1): DTGVSQNPRHKITKRGQNVTFRCDPISEHNRLYWYRQTLGQGPEFLTYFQNEAQLEKSRLLSDRFSAERPKGSFSTLEIQRTEQGDSAMYLCASSLAQGQKAEAFFGQGTRLTVV.

This chain links TRBV3-1 with TRBJ1-2, with 8 bases aligning to TRBD1. CDR1 is LGHDT, CDR2 YNNKEL, per germline (reference sequence). The V segment lost 4 bases and the J segment 4 bases; nucleotides outside the gene matches: 8. This CDR3 spans 15 amino acids. The CDR3 reads CASSPRTGPLYGYTF. CDR3 coding DNA: TGTGCCAGCAGCCCCCGGACAGGGCCCCTCTATGGCTACACCTTC.

J is TRBJ1-2 and V is TRBV5-1, with D perhaps TRBD1 (6 bases). Germline loops: CDR1 SGHRS, CDR2 YFSETQ. The V end was cut by 0 bases, the J end by 7 bases, with 10 bases between. CDR3 length: 13 residues. This CDR3 is CASSLVGGGGYTF. The DNA of the CDR3 is TGCGCCAGCAGCTTGGTTGGGGGCGGTGGCTACACCTTC. Based on the CDR3 plus reference TRBV5-1 and TRBJ1-2, the full variable domain is KAGVTQTPRYLIKTRGQQVTLSCSPISGHRSVSWYQQTPGQGLQFLFEYFSETQRNKGNFPGRFSGRQFSNSRSEMNVSTLELGDSALYLCASSLVGGGGYTFGSGTRLTVV.

The genes are TRBV19 and TRBJ2-3; 9 nucleotides agree with TRBD2. Trimming cost V 4 bases and J 6 bases; bases outside gene matches: 8. Germline assignment: CDR1 LNHDA and CDR2 SQIVND (reference sequence). The length of the CDR3 is 15 residues. In DNA, the CDR3 is TGTGCCAGTAGTACTCCGGGACTAGCCGGGGATACGCAGTATTTT. Amino acid sequence: CASSTPGLAGDTQYF. Variable domain in full (rest from reference TRBV19 and TRBJ2-3): DGGITQSPKYLFRKEGQNVTLSCEQNLNHDAMYWYRQDPGQGLRLIYYSQIVNDFQKGDIAEGYSVSREKKESFPLTVTSAQKNPTAFYLCASSTPGLAGDTQYFGPGTRLTVL.

The chain recombines TRBV20-1 with TRBJ2-2, with 11 bases matching TRBD2. The trim removed 0 bases at V and 6 bases at J, leaving 9 bases unmatched. The germline V gene encodes CDR1 DFQATT and CDR2 SNEGSKA (reference sequence). The CDR3 covers 17 residues. CDR3 DNA: TGCAGTGCTAGAGATCTATATGGGACTAGCGGATCCGGGGAGCTGTTTTTT. It translates to CSARDLYGTSGSGELFF.

This clonotype occurred many times. This chain uses TRBV4-1 with TRBJ1-4, with 8 bases that match TRBD1. Trimming cost V 4 bases and J 5 bases; bases outside gene matches: 9. The germline CDR1 and CDR2 sequences are MGHRA and YSYEKL. This CDR3 contains 16 residues. The CDR3 here is CASSRIPGQANEKLFF. In DNA form, the CDR3 reads TGCGCCAGCAGCCGGATACCGGGACAGGCGAATGAAAAACTGTTTTTT.

This clonotype was seen many times. This rearrangement joins TRBV11-2 to TRBJ2-7; D gene unclear. V was cut by 5 bases and J by 5 bases, with 7 bases left in between. Germline assignment: CDR1 SGHAT and CDR2 FQNNGV. This CDR3 contains 11 residues. CDR3 region: CASSLGDEQYF. CDR3 nucleotides: TGTGCCAGCAGCCTAGGTGACGAGCAGTACTTC.

This chain links TRBV7-7 with TRBJ2-7; TRBD2 aligns across 7 bases. Germline trimming cut 5 bases from V and 0 bases from J; bases unmatched to any gene: 7. The germline gives CDR1 SSHAT, CDR2 FNYEAQ (reference sequence). CDR3 size: 15 residues. CDR3 sequence reads: CASSEGLTSSYEQYF. The CDR3 bases are TGTGCCAGCAGCGAGGGACTAACCAGCTCCTACGAGCAGTACTTC.